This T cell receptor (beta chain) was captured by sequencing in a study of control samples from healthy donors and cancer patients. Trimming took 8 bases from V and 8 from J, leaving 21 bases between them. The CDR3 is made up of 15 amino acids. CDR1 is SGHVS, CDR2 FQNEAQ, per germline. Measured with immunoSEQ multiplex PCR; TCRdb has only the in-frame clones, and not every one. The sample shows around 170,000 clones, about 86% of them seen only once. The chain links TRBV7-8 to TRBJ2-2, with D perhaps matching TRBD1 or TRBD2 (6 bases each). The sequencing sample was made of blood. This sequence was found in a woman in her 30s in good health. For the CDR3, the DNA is TGTGCCAGCGTCCCGGGGGCATCCAAAACGGGGGAGCTGTTTTTT. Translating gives CASVPGASKTGELFF.